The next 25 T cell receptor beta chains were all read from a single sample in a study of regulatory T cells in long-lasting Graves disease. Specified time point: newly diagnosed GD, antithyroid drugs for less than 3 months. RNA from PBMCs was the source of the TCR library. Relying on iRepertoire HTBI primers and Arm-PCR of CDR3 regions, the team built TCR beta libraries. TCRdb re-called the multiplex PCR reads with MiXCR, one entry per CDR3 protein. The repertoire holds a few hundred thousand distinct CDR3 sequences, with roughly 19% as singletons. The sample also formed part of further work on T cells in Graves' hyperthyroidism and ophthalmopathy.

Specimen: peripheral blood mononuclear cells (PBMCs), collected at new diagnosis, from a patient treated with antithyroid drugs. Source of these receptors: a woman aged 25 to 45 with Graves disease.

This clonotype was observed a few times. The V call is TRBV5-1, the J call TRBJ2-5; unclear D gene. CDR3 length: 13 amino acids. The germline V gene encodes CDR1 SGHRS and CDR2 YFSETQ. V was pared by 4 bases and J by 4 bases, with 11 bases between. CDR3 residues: CASSTGHGETQYF. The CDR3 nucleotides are TGCGCCAGCAGCACCGGGCACGGAGAGACCCAGTACTTC.

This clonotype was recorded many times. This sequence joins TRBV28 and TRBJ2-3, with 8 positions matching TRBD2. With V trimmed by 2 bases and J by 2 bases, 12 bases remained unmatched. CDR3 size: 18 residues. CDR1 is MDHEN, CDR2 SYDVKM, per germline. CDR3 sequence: CASSLRGTRPPYTDTQYF. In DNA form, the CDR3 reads TGTGCCAGCAGTTTAAGAGGGACTAGGCCCCCTTACACAGATACGCAGTATTTT.

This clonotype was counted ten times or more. CDR3 coding DNA: TGTGCCAGTCGCGGCCATGGGGATTATGGCTACACCTTC. It encodes CASRGHGDYGYTF. The V call is TRBV6-2 or TRBV6-3, the J call TRBJ1-2; no firm D call. The germline gives CDR1 MNHEY, CDR2 SVGEGT. The CDR3 length is 13 residues. Trimming pared 9 bases from V and 5 bases from J, leaving 16 bases between.

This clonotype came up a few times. CDR3 sequence (DNA): TGTGCCAGCAGGTCAGGGAGGCAGGTTGCTGGCTACACCTTC. This codes for CASRSGRQVAGYTF. The chain links TRBV2 to TRBJ1-2; maybe TRBD1 (5 bases). The V end lost 6 bases, the J end lost 7 bases, and 18 bases lay between the germline ends. CDR1 and CDR2 from the germline V gene are SNHLY and FYNNEI. The CDR3 extends over 14 amino acids.

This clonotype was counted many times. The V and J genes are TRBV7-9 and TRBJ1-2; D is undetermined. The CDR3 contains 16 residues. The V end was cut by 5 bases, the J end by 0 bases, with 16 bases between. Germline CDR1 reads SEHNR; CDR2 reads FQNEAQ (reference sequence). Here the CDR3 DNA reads TGTGCCAGCAGCCTTACCCCCGAGCAGACTAACTATGGCTACACCTTC. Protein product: CASSLTPEQTNYGYTF. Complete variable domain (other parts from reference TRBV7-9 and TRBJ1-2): DTGVSQNPRHKITKRGQNVTFRCDPISEHNRLYWYRQTLGQGPEFLTYFQNEAQLEKSRLLSDRFSAERPKGSFSTLEIQRTEQGDSAMYLCASSLTPEQTNYGYTFGSGTRLTVV.

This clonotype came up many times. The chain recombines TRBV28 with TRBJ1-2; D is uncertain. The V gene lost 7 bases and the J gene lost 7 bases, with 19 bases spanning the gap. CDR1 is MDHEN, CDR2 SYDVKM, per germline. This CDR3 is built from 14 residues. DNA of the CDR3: TGTGCCAGCACCCCCAATGCGGGGTATTCTGGCTACACCTTC. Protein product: CASTPNAGYSGYTF.

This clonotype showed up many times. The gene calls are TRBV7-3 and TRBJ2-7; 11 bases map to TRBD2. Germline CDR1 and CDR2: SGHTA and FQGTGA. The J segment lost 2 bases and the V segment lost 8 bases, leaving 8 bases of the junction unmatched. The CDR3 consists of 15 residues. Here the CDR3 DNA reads TGTGCCAGCCCCCGGACTAGCGGGTACCCCTACGAGCAGTACTTC. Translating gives CASPRTSGYPYEQYF.

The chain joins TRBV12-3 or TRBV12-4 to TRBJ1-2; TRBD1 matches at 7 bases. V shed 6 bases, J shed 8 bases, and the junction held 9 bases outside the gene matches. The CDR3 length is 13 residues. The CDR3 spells CASRAGTAAGYTF. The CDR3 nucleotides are TGTGCCAGCAGAGCAGGGACAGCGGCGGGCTACACCTTC.

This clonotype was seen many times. CDR3 region: CASSGEANSPLHF. CDR3 bases: TGTGCCAGCTCGGGAGAAGCTAATTCACCCCTCCACTTT. V is TRBV2 and J is TRBJ1-6; D unresolved. The CDR3 totals 13 residues. CDR1 SNHLY and CDR2 FYNNEI come from the germline V gene. Deletions cut 8 bases from V and 6 bases from J, with 11 bases between.

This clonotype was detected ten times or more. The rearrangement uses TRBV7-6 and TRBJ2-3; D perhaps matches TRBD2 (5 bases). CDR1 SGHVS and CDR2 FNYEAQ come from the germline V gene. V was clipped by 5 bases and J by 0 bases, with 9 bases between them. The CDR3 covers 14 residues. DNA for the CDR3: TGTGCCAGCAGCGGAGGTTCTAGCACAGATACGCAGTATTTT. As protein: CASSGGSSTDTQYF. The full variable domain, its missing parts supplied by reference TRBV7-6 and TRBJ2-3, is GAGVSQSPRYKVTKRGQDVALRCDPISGHVSLYWYRQALGQGPEFLTYFNYEAQQDKSGLPNDRFSAERPEGSISTLTIQRTEQRDSAMYRCASSGGSSTDTQYFGPGTRLTVL.

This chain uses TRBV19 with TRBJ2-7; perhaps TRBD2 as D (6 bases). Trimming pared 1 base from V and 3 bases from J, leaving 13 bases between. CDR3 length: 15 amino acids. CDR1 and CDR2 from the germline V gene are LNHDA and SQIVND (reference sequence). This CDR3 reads CASSIAGRGDYEQYF. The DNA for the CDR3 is TGTGCCAGTAGTATAGCCGGGCGGGGAGACTACGAGCAGTACTTC.

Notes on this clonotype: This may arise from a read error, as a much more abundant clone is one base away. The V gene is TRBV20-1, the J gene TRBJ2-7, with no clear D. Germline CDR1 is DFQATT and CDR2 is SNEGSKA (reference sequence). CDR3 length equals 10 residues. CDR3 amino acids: CSASSYEQHF. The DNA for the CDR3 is TGCAGTGCTAGTTCCTACGAGCAGCACTTC.

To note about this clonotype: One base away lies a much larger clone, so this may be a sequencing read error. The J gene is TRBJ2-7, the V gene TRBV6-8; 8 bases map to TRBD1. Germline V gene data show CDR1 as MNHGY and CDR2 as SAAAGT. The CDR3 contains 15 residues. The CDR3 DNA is TGCGCCAGCTTATATTCCGAGGACAGGGCCCACGAGCAGTACTTC. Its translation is CASLYSEDRAHEQYF.

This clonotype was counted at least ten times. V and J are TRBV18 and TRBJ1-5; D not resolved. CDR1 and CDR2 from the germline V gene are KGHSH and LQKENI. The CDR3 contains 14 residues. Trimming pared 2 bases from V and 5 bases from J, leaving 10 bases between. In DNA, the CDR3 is TGTGCCAGCTCACCAAGGCCAAATGATCAGCCCCAGCATTTT. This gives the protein CASSPRPNDQPQHF.

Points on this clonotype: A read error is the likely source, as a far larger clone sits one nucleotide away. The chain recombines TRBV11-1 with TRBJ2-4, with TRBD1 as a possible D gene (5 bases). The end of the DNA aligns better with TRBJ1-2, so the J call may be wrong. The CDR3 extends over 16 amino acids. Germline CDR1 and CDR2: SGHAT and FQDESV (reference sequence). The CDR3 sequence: CASSTQGRTANYGYTF. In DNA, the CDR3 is TGTGCCAGCAGCACCCAGGGACGGACGGCTAACTATGGCTACACCTTC.

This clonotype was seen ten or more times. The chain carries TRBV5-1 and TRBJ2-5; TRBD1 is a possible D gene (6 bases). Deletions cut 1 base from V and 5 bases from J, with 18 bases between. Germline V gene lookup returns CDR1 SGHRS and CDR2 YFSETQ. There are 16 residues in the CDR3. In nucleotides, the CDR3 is TGCGCCAGCAGCTTGAATTCGCCAGGGGTGGGTGAGACCCAGTACTTC. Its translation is CASSLNSPGVGETQYF.

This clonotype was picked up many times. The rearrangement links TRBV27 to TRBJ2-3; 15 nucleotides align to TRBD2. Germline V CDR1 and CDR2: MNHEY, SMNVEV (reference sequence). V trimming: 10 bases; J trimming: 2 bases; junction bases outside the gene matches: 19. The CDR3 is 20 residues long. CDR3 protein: CATSFSHPGLAGGYTDTQYF. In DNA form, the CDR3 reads TGTGCCACTTCGTTCAGTCACCCGGGACTAGCGGGGGGATACACAGATACGCAGTATTTT.

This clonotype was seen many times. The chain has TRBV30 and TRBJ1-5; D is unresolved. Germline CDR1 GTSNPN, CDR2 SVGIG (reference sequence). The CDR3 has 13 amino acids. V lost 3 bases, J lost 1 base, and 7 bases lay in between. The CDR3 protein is CAWSSDSNQPQHF. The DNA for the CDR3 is TGTGCCTGGAGCTCGGACAGCAATCAGCCCCAGCATTTT.

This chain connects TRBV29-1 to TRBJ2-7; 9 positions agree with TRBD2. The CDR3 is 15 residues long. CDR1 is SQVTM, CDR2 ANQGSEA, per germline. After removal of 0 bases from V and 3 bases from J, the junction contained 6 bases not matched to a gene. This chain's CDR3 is CSVEDRSSGSYEQYF. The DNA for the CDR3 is TGCAGCGTTGAAGATCGGAGTAGCGGGAGCTACGAGCAGTACTTC.

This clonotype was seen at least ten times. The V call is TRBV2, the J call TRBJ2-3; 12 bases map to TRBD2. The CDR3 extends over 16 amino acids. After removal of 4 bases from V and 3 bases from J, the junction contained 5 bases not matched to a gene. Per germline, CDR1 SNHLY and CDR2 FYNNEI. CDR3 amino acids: CASSVGLAGETDTQYF. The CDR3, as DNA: TGTGCCAGCAGTGTGGGACTAGCGGGCGAAACAGATACGCAGTATTTT.

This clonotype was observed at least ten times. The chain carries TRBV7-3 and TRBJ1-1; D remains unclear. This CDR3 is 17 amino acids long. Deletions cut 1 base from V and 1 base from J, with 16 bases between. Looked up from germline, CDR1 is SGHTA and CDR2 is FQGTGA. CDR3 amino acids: CASSLKTSWRANTEAFF. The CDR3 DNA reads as TGTGCCAGCAGCTTAAAAACGTCCTGGAGGGCGAACACTGAAGCTTTCTTT.

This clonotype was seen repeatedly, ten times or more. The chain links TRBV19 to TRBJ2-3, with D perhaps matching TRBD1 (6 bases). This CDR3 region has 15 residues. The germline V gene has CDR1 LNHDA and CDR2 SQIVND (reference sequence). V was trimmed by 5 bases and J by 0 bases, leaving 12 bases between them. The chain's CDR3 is CASSLGTYSTDTQYF. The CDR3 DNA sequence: TGTGCCAGTAGTCTCGGGACATATAGCACAGATACGCAGTATTTT. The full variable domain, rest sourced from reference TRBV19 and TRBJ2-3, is DGGITQSPKYLFRKEGQNVTLSCEQNLNHDAMYWYRQDPGQGLRLIYYSQIVNDFQKGDIAEGYSVSREKKESFPLTVTSAQKNPTAFYLCASSLGTYSTDTQYFGPGTRLTVL.

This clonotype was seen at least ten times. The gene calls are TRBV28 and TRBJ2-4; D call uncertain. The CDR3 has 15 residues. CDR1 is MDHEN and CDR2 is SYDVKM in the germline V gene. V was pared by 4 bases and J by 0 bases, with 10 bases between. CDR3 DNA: TGTGCCAGCAGTTCCGTCCACCAAGCCAAAAACATTCAGTACTTC. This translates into CASSSVHQAKNIQYF.

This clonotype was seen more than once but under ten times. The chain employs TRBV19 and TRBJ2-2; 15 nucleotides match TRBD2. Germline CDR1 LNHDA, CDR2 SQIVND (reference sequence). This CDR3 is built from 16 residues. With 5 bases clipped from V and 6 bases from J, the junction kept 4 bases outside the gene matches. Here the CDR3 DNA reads TGTGCCAGTAGTCCCCGGACTAGCGGGAGGGCCGGGGAGCTGTTTTTT. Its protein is CASSPRTSGRAGELFF.

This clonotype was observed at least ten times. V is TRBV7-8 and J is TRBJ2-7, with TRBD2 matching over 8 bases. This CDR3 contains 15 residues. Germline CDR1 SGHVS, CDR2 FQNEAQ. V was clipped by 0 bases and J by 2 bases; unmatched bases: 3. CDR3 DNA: TGTGCCAGCAGCTTAGCTAGCGGGGTCCCCTACGAGCAGTACTTC. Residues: CASSLASGVPYEQYF.